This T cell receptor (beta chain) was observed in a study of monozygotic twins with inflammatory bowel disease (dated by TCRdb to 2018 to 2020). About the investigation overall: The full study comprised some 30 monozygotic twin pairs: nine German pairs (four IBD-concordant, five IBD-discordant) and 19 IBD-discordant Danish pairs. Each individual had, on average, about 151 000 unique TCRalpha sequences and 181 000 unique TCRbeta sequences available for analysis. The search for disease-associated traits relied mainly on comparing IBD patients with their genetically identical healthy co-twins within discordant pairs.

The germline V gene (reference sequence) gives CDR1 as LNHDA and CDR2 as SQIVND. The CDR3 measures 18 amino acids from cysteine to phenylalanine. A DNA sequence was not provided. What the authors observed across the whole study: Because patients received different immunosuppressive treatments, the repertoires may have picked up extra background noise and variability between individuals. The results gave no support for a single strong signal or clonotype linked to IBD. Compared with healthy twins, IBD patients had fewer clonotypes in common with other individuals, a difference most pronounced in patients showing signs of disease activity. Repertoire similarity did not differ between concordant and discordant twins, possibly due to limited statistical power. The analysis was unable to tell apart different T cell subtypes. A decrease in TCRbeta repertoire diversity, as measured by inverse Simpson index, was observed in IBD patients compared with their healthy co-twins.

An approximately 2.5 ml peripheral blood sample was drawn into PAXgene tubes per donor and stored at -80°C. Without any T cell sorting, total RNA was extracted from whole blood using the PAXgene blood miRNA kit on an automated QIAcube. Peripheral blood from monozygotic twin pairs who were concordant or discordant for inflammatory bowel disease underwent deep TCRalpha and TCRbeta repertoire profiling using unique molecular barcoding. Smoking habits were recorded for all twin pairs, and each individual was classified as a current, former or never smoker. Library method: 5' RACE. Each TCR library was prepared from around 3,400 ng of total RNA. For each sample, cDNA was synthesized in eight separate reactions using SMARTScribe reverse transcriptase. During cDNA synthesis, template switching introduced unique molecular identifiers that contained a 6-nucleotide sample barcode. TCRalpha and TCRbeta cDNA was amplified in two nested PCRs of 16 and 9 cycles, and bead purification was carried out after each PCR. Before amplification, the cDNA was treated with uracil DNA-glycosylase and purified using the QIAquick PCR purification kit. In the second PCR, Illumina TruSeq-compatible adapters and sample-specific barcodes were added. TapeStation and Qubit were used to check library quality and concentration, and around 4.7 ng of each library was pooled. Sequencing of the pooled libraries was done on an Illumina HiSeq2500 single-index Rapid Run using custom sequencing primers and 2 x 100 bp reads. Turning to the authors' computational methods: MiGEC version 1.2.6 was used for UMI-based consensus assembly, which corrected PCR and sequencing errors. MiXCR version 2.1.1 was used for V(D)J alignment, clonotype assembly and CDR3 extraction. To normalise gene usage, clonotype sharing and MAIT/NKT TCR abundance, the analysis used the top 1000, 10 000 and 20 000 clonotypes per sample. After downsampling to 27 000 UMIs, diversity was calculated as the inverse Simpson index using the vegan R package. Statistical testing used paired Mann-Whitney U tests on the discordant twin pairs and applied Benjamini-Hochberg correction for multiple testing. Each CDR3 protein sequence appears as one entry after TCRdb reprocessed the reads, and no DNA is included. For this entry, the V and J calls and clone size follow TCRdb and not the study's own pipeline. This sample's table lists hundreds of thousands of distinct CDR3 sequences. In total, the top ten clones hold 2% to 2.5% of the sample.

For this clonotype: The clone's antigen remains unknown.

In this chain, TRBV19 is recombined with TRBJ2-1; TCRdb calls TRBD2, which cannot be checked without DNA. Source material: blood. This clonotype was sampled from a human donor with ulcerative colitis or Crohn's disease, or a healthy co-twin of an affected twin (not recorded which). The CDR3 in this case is CASSVDSTPLGSYNEQFF. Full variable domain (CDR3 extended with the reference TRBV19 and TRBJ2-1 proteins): DGGITQSPKYLFRKEGQNVTLSCEQNLNHDAMYWYRQDPGQGLRLIYYSQIVNDFQKGDIAEGYSVSREKKESFPLTVTSAQKNPTAFYLCASSVDSTPLGSYNEQFFGPGTRLTVL.